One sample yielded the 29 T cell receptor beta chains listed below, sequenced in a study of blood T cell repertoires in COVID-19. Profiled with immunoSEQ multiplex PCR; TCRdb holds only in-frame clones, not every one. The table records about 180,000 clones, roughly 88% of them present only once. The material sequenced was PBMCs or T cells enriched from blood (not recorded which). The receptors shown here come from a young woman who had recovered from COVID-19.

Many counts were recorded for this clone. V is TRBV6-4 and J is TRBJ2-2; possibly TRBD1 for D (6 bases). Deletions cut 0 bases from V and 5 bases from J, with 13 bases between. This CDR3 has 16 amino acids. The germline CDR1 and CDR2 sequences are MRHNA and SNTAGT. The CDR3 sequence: CASSDSEGQGTGELFF. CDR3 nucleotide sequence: TGTGCCAGCAGTGACTCAGAGGGGCAGGGGACCGGGGAGCTGTTTTTT.

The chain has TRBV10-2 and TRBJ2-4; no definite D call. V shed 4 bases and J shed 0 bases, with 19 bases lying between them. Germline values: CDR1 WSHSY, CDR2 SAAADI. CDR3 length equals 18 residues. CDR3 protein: CASSARGLTLLAKNIQYF. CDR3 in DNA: TGCGCCAGCAGTGCGCGAGGCCTAACTCTACTAGCCAAAAACATTCAGTACTTC.

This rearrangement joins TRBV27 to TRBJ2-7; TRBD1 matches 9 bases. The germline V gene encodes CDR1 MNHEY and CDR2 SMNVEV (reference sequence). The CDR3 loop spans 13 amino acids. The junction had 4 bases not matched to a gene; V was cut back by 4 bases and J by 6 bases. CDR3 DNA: TGTGCCAGCAGTTCCCGGGACAGGGCCGAGCAGTACTTC. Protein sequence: CASSSRDRAEQYF.

The CDR3 nucleotides are TGTGCCAGTAGTAGCGGGACAGGGGACTACGAGCAGTACTTC. The encoded protein is CASSSGTGDYEQYF. The chain couples TRBV19 to TRBJ2-7, with 10 positions matching TRBD1. Trimming took 4 bases from V and 3 from J; bases not matched to a gene: 3. CDR1 is LNHDA, CDR2 SQIVND, per germline (reference sequence). The CDR3 has 14 residues.

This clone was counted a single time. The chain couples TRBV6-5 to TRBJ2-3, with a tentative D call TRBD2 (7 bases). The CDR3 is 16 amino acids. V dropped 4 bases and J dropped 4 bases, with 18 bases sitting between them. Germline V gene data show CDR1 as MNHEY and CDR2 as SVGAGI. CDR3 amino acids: CASSSRTRGYADTQYF. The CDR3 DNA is TGTGCCAGCAGTTCCCGGACTAGGGGGTACGCAGATACGCAGTATTTT.

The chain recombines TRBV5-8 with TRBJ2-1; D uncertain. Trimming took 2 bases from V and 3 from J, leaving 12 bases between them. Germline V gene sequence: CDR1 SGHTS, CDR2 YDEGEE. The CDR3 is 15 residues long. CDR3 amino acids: CASSFQTHFYNEQFF. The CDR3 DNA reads TGTGCCAGCAGCTTCCAGACTCACTTCTACAATGAGCAGTTCTTC. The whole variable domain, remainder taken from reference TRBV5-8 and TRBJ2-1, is EAGVTQSPTHLIKTRGQQATLRCSPISGHTSVYWYQQALGLGLQFLLWYDEGEERNRGNFPPRFSGRQFPNYSSELNVNALELEDSALYLCASSFQTHFYNEQFFGPGTRLTVL.

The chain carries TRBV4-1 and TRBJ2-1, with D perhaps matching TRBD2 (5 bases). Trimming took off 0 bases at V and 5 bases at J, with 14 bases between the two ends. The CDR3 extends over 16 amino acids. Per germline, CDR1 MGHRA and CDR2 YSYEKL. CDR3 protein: CASSQDQEDRHNEQFF. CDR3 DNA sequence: TGCGCCAGCAGCCAAGATCAGGAGGATCGGCACAATGAGCAGTTCTTC.

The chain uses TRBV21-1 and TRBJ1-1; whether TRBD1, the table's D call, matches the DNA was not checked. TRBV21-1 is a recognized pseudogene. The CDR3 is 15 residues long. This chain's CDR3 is CASRGRFSKFTEAFF. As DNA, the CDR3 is TGTGCCAGCAGGGGGCGTTTTTCTAAATTCACTGAAGCTTTCTTT.

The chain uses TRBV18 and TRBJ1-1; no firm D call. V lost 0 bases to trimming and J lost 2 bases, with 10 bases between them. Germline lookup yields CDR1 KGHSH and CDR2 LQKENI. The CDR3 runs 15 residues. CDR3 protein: CASSPPVTVNTEAFF. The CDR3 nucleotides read TGTGCCAGCTCACCACCGGTCACAGTTAACACTGAAGCTTTCTTT.

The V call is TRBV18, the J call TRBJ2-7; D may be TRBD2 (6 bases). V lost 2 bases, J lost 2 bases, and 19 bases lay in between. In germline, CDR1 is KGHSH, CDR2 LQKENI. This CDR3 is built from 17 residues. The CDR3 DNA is TGTGCCAGCTCACCAGATTTCGTGGCGGGATGGCCCTACGAGCAGTACTTC. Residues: CASSPDFVAGWPYEQYF.

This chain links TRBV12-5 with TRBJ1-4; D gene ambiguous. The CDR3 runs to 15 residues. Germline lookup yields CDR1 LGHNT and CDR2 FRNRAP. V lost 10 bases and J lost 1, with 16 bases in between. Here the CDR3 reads CAINRGPETNEKLFF. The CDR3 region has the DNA TGTGCTATAAACCGGGGTCCGGAAACTAATGAAAAACTGTTTTTT.

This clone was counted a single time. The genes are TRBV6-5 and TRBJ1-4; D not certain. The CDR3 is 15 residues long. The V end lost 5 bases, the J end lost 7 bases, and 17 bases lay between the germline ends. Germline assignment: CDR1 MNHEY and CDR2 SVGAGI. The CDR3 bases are TGTGCCAGCAGTCTTACCCCTATGAATCCTGAAAAACTGTTTTTT. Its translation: CASSLTPMNPEKLFF.

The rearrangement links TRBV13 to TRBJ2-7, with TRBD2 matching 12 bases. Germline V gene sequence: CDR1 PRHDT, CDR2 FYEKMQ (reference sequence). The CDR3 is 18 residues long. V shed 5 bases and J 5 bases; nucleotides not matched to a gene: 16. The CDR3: CASSTTRRLAGELNEQYF. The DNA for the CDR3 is TGTGCCAGCAGCACCACCCGAAGACTAGCGGGAGAATTGAACGAGCAGTACTTC.

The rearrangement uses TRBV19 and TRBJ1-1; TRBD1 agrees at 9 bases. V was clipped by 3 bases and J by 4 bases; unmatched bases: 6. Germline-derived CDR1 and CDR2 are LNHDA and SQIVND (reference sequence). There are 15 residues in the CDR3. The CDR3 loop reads CASSMGTGTGTEAFF. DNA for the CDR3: TGTGCCAGTAGTATGGGGACAGGGACTGGCACTGAAGCTTTCTTT.

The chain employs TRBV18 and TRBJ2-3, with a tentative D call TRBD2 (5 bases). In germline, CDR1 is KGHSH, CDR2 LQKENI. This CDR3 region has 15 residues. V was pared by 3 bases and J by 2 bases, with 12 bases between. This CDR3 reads CASSPQAGYTDTQYF. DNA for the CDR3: TGTGCCAGCTCACCCCAGGCGGGCTACACAGATACGCAGTATTTT.

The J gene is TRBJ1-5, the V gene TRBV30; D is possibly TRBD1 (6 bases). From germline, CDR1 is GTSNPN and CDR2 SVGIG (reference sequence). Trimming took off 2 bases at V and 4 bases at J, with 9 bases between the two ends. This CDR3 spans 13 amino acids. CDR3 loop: CAWSRQANQPQHF. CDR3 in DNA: TGTGCCTGGAGTAGACAGGCGAATCAGCCCCAGCATTTT. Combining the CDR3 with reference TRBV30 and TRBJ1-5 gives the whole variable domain SQTIHQWPATLVQPVGSPLSLECTVEGTSNPNLYWYRQAAGRGLQLLFYSVGIGQISSEVPQNLSASRPQDRQFILSSKKLLLSDSGFYLCAWSRQANQPQHFGDGTRLSIL.

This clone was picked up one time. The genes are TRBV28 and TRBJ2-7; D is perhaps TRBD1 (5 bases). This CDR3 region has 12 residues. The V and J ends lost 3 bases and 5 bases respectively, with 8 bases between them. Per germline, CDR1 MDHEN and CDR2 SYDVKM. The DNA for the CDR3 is TGTGCCAGCAGTTTGACAGTCCACGAGCAGTACTTC. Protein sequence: CASSLTVHEQYF.

CDR3 sequence (DNA): TGTGCCAGCAGCCAAGTCCCAATGAACACTGAAGCTTTCTTT. It specifies CASSQVPMNTEAFF. The chain combines TRBV4-2 with TRBJ1-1, with D unresolved. The CDR3 has 14 residues. V was pared by 1 base and J by 0 bases, with 6 bases between. Germline V gene lookup returns CDR1 LGHNA and CDR2 YNFKEQ.

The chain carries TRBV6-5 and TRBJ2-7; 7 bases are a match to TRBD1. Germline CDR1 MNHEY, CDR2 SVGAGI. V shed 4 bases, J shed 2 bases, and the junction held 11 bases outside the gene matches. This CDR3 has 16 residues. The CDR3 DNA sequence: TGTGCCAGCAGTTTTGGTCCAGACAGGGATCCCTACGAGCAGTACTTC. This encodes CASSFGPDRDPYEQYF.

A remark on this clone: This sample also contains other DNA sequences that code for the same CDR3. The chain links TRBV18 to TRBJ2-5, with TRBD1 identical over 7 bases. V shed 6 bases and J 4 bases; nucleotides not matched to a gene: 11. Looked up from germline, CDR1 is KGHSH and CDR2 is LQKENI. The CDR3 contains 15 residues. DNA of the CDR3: TGTGCCAGCTCTCCCACCGGGACAGACGGAGAGACCCAGTACTTC. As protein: CASSPTGTDGETQYF. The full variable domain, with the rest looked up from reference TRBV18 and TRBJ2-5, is NAGVMQNPRHLVRRRGQEARLRCSPMKGHSHVYWYRQLPEEGLKFMVYLQKENIIDESGMPKERFSAEFPKEGPSILRIQQVVRGDSAAYFCASSPTGTDGETQYFGPGTRLLVL.

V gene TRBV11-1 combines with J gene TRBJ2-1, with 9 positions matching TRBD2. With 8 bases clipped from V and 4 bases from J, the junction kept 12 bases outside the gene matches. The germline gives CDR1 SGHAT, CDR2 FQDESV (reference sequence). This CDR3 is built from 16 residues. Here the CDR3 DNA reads TGTGCCAGCGGGATAACTGCGGGAGGGAAGTACAATGAGCAGTTCTTC. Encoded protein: CASGITAGGKYNEQFF.

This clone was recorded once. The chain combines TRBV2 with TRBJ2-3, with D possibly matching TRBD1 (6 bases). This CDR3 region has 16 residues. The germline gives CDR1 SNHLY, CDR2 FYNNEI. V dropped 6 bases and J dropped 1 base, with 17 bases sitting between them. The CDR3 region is CASRAATGRRTDTQYF. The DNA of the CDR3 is TGTGCCAGCAGAGCCGCGACAGGCCGTCGCACAGATACGCAGTATTTT.

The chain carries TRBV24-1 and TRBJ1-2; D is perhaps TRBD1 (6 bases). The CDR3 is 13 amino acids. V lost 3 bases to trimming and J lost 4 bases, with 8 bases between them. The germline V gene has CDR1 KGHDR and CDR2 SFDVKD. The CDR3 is CATSDRDIYGYTF. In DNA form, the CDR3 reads TGTGCCACCAGTGATCGGGACATCTATGGCTACACCTTC.

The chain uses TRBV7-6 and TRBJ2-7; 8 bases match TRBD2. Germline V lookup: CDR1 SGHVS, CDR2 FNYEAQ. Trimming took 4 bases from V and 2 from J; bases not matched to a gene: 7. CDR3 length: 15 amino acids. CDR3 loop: CASSSSGRGAYEQYF. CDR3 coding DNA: TGTGCCAGCAGCTCGAGCGGGAGAGGGGCCTACGAGCAGTACTTC.

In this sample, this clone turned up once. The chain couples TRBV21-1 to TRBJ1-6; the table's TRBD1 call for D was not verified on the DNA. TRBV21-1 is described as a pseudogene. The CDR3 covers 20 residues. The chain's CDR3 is CASSKARRQGLPRYNSPLHF. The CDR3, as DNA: TGTGCCAGCAGCAAAGCGCGCAGACAGGGACTCCCTAGATATAATTCACCCCTCCACTTT.

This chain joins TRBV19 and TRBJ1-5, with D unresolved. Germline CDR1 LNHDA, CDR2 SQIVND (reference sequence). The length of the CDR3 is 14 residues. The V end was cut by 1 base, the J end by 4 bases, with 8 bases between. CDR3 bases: TGTGCCAGTAGTATAGCGTCGGGGAATCAGCCCCAGCATTTT. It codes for CASSIASGNQPQHF.

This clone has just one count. The CDR3 DNA reads TGTGCCAGCAGCGGCCGGACTAGCGGGAGTCGTACCGGGGAGCTGTTTTTT. It encodes CASSGRTSGSRTGELFF. The chain couples TRBV9 to TRBJ2-2, with 13 bases aligning to TRBD2. The germline V gene has CDR1 SGDLS and CDR2 YYNGEE. With V trimmed by 3 bases and J by 5 bases, 7 bases remained unmatched. The CDR3 is 17 residues long.

CDR3: CASSSDRGLHYGYTF. CDR3 sequence (DNA): TGTGCCAGCTCATCAGACAGGGGGCTACACTATGGCTACACCTTC. This chain joins TRBV18 and TRBJ1-2, with 10 nucleotides matching TRBD1. Germline values: CDR1 KGHSH, CDR2 LQKENI. After removal of 5 bases from V and 3 bases from J, the junction contained 6 bases not matched to a gene. The CDR3 contains 15 residues.

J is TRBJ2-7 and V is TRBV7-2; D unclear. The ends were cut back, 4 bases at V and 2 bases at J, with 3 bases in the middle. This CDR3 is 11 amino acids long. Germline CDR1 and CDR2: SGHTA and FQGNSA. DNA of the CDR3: TGTGCCAGCAGCTCAACCTACGAGCAGTACTTC. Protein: CASSSTYEQYF.